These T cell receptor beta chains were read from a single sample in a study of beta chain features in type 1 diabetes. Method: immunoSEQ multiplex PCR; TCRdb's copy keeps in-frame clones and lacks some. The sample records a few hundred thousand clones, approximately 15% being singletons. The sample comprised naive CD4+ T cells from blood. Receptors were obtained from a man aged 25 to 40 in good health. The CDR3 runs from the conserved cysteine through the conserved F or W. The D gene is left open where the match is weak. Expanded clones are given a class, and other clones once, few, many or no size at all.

CDR3: CASRWPGTGELFF; DNA: TGTGCCAGCAGATGGCCTGGTACCGGGGAGCTGTTTTTT; V: TRBV2; size: few; J: TRBJ2-2; D: -
CDR3: CATSRDPKSEAFF; DNA: TGTGCCACCAGCCGGGACCCCAAGAGTGAAGCTTTCTTT; V: TRBV15; size: -; J: TRBJ1-1; D: -
CDR3: CASSLQGSGGPKNEQFF; DNA: TGTGCCAGCTCACTCCAAGGTAGCGGGGGGCCGAAGAATGAGCAGTTCTTC; V: TRBV18; size: few; J: TRBJ2-1; D: TRBD2
CDR3: CASSKTPGQSYEQYF; DNA: TGTGCCAGCAGCAAAACTCCGGGACAGTCCTACGAGCAGTACTTC; V: TRBV7-2; size: -; J: TRBJ2-7; D: TRBD1
CDR3: CSVATGARVNEKLFF; DNA: TGCAGCGTTGCGACAGGGGCCAGAGTTAATGAAAAACTGTTTTTT; V: TRBV29-1; size: few; J: TRBJ1-4; D: TRBD1
CDR3: CAITGVAADTQYF; DNA: TGTGCCATCACGGGCGTAGCGGCGGATACGCAGTATTTT; V: TRBV10-3; size: -; J: TRBJ2-3; D: -
CDR3: CASSLLGRGVNIQYF; DNA: TGTGCCAGCAGCTTGCTGGGGCGGGGGGTAAACATTCAGTACTTC; V: TRBV5-4; size: -; J: TRBJ2-4; D: TRBD2
CDR3: CASSVQGDVTEAFF; DNA: TGTGCCAGCAGCGTACAGGGGGATGTCACTGAAGCTTTCTTT; V: TRBV9; size: -; J: TRBJ1-1; D: TRBD1
CDR3: CASSQGINYRLYNEQFF; DNA: TGCGCCAGCAGCCAAGGGATTAACTACCGTCTTTACAATGAGCAGTTCTTC; V: TRBV4-1; size: few; J: TRBJ2-1; D: -
CDR3: CASRLVGTENTEAFF; DNA: TGTGCCAGCAGACTGGTCGGGACAGAGAACACTGAAGCTTTCTTT; V: TRBV27; size: few; J: TRBJ1-1; D: TRBD1
CDR3: CASSLAHGTGGSEQYF; DNA: TGTGCCAGCAGCTTAGCGCACGGGACAGGGGGCAGCGAGCAGTACTTC; V: TRBV7-9; size: few; J: TRBJ2-7; D: TRBD1
CDR3: CSVYRTQGFSQETQYF; DNA: TGCAGCGTTTACCGGACGCAAGGGTTTAGCCAAGAGACCCAGTACTTC; V: TRBV29-1; size: many; J: TRBJ2-5; D: -
CDR3: CASSPQVVYTQYF; DNA: TGTGCCAGCAGTCCCCAAGTAGTGTATACGCAGTATTTT; V: TRBV2; size: few; J: TRBJ2-3; D: -
CDR3: CASSFGTDTQYF; DNA: TGTGCCAGCAGCTTTGGCACAGATACGCAGTATTTT; V: TRBV5-4; size: -; J: TRBJ2-3; D: -
CDR3: CASSTPGSSLHF; DNA: TGTGCCAGCAGTACTCCCGGGAGTTCCCTCCACTTT; V: TRBV6-1; size: -; J: TRBJ1-6; D: -
CDR3: CSVPRQEALVATNEKLFF; DNA: TGCAGCGTACCCCGACAGGAAGCCCTTGTTGCAACTAATGAAAAACTGTTTTTT; V: TRBV29-1; size: few; J: TRBJ1-4; D: -
CDR3: CASSSTGQETQYF; DNA: TGTGCCAGCAGCTCGACAGGCCAAGAGACCCAGTACTTC; V: TRBV6-6; size: -; J: TRBJ2-5; D: -
CDR3: CASSFFSAGDTQYF; DNA: TGTGCCAGCAGTTTTTTCTCAGCTGGAGATACGCAGTATTTT; V: TRBV28; size: -; J: TRBJ2-3; D: -
CDR3: CASSGLLATNEKLFF; DNA: TGTGCCAGCAGTGGGTTACTGGCAACTAATGAAAAACTGTTTTTT; V: TRBV25-1; size: few; J: TRBJ1-4; D: -
CDR3: CASRVTDTQYF; DNA: TGTGCCAGCAGGGTCACAGATACGCAGTATTTT; V: TRBV2; size: -; J: TRBJ2-3; D: -
CDR3: CASSLVQGRGYGYTF; DNA: TGCGCCAGCAGCTTGGTACAGGGGAGAGGCTATGGCTACACCTTC; V: TRBV5-1; size: -; J: TRBJ1-2; D: TRBD1
CDR3: CASTRDSFTDTQYF; DNA: TGTGCCAGCACCCGGGACAGCTTCACAGATACGCAGTATTTT; V: TRBV9; size: -; J: TRBJ2-3; D: TRBD1
CDR3: CAWSEDGGEWNTIYF; DNA: TGTGCCTGGAGCGAGGATGGCGGGGAATGGAACACCATATATTTT; V: TRBV30; size: -; J: TRBJ1-3; D: -
CDR3: CASSELGRGAQETQYF; DNA: TGTGCCAGCAGTGAACTGGGGCGGGGGGCCCAAGAGACCCAGTACTTC; V: TRBV25-1; size: few; J: TRBJ2-5; D: TRBD2
CDR3: CASSSLAGGQNEQFF; DNA: TGTGCCAGCAGCTCGCTAGCGGGAGGGCAGAATGAGCAGTTCTTC; V: TRBV7-3; size: -; J: TRBJ2-1; D: TRBD2
CDR3: CSVPGSAMNTEAFF; DNA: TGCAGCGTGCCCGGGTCAGCTATGAACACTGAAGCTTTCTTT; V: TRBV29-1; size: -; J: TRBJ1-1; D: -
CDR3: CASSTRRQGEAFF; DNA: TGCGCCAGCAGCACACGTCGACAGGGAGAAGCTTTCTTT; V: TRBV4-1; size: few; J: TRBJ1-1; D: TRBD1
CDR3: CASSLERDPNYGYTF; DNA: TGCGCCAGCAGCCTCGAAAGGGATCCTAACTATGGCTACACCTTC; V: TRBV4-3; size: -; J: TRBJ1-2; D: -
CDR3: CASSPTRSKNIQYF; DNA: TGTGCCAGCAGCCCGACTAGATCCAAAAACATTCAGTACTTC; V: TRBV5-4; size: few; J: TRBJ2-4; D: -
CDR3: CASSPAGTNEKLFF; DNA: TGTGCCAGCAGCCCGGCGGGGACTAATGAAAAACTGTTTTTT; V: TRBV7-9; size: few; J: TRBJ1-4; D: -
CDR3: CASSPLRTSGDSYTDTQYF; DNA: TGCGCCAGCAGCCCGCTGCGTACTAGCGGAGATTCCTACACAGATACGCAGTATTTT; V: TRBV4-3; size: -; J: TRBJ2-3; D: TRBD2
CDR3: CASSGLALYNEQFF; DNA: TGTGCCAGCAGTGGACTGGCCCTATACAATGAGCAGTTCTTC; V: TRBV2; size: few; J: TRBJ2-1; D: -
CDR3: CATSRDLRTGGQPQHF; DNA: TGTGCCACCAGCAGAGATCTCAGGACAGGGGGTCAGCCCCAGCATTTT; V: TRBV15; size: few; J: TRBJ1-5; D: TRBD1